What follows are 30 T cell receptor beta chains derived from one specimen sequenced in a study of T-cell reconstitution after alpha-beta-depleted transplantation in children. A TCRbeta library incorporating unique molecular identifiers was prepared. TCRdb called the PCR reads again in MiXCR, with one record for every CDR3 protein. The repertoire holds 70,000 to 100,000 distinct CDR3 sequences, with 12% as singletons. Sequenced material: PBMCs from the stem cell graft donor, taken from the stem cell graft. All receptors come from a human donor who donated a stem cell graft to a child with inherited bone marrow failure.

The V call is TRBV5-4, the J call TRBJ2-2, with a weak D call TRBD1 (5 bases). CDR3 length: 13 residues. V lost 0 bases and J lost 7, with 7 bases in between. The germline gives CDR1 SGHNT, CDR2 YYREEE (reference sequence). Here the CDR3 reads CASSLARVGELFF. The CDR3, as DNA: TGTGCCAGCAGCTTGGCCAGGGTCGGGGAGCTGTTTTTT. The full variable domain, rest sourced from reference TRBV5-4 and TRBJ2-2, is ETGVTQSPTHLIKTRGQQVTLRCSSQSGHNTVSWYQQALGQGPQFIFQYYREEENGRGNFPPRFSGLQFPNYSSELNVNALELDDSALYLCASSLARVGELFFGEGSRLTVL.

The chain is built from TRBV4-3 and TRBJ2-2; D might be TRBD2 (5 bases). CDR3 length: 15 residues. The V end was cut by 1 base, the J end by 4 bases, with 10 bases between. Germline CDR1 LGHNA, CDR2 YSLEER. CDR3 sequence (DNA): TGCGCCAGCAGCCAAGTATTAGAGGGCACCGGGGAGCTGTTTTTT. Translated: CASSQVLEGTGELFF.

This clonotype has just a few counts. CDR3 in DNA: TGCAGCGCAGGGGTGGGGTCTGACGAGCAGTACTTC. Translation gives CSAGVGSDEQYF. The chain is built from TRBV29-1 and TRBJ2-7; perhaps TRBD1 as D (6 bases). V was clipped by 7 bases and J by 5 bases, with 15 bases between them. The length of the CDR3 is 12 residues. The germline CDR1 and CDR2 sequences are SQVTM and ANQGSEA.

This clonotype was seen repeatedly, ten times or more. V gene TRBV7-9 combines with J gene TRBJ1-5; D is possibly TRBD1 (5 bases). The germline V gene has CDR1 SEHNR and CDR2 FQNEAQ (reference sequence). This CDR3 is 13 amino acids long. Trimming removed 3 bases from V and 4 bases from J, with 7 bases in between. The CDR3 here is CASSFKGNQPQHF. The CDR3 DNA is TGTGCCAGCAGCTTCAAGGGGAATCAGCCCCAGCATTTT.

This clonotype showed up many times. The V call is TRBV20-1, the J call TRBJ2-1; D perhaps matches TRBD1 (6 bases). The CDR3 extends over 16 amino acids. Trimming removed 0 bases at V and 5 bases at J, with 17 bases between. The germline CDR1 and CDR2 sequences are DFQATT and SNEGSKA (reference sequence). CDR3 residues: CSARDPTGSTHNEQFF. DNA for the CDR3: TGCAGTGCTAGAGACCCTACAGGGTCGACCCACAATGAGCAGTTCTTC.

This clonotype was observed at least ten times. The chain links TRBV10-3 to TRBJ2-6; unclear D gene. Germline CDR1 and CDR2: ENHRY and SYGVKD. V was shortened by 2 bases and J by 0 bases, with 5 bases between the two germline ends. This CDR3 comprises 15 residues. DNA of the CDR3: TGTGCCATCAGTGAGAGAGTCTCTGGGGCCAACGTCCTGACTTTC. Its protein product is CAISERVSGANVLTF.

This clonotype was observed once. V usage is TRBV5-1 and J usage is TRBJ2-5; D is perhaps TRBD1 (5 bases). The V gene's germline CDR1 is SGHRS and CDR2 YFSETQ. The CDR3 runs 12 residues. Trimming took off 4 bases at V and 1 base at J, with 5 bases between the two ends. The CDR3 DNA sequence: TGCGCCAGCAGCACAGGCCAAGAGACCCAGTACTTC. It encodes CASSTGQETQYF. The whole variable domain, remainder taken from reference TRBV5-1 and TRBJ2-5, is KAGVTQTPRYLIKTRGQQVTLSCSPISGHRSVSWYQQTPGQGLQFLFEYFSETQRNKGNFPGRFSGRQFSNSRSEMNVSTLELGDSALYLCASSTGQETQYFGPGTRLLVL.

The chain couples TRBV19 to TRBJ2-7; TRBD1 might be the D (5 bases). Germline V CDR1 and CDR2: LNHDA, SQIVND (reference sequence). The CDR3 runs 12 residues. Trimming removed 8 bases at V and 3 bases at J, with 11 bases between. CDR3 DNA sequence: TGTGCCAGTGAAGACAGATACTACGAGCAGTACTTC. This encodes CASEDRYYEQYF.

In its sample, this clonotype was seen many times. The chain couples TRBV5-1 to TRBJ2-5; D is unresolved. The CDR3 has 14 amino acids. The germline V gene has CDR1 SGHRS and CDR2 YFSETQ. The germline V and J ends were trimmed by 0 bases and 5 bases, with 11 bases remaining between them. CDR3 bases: TGCGCCAGCAGCTTGGAGGGCCATTGGGAGACCCAGTACTTC. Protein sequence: CASSLEGHWETQYF.

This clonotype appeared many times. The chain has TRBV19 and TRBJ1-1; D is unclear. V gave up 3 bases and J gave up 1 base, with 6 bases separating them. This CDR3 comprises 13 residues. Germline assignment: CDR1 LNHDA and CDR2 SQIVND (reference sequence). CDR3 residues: CASSIARNTEAFF. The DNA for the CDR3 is TGTGCCAGTAGTATCGCCCGGAACACTGAAGCTTTCTTT.

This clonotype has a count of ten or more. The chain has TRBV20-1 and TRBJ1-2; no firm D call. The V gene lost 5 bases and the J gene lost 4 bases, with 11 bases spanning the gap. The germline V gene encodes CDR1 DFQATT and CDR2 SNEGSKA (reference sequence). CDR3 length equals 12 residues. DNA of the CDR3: TGCAGTGCTCTTTGGGTTGGCTATGGCTACACCTTC. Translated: CSALWVGYGYTF.

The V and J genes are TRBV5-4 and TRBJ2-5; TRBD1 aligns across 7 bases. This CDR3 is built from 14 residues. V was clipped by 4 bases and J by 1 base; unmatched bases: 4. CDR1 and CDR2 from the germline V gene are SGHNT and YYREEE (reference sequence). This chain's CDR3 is CASSHGQAQETQYF. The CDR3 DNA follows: TGTGCCAGCAGCCACGGACAGGCCCAAGAGACCCAGTACTTC.

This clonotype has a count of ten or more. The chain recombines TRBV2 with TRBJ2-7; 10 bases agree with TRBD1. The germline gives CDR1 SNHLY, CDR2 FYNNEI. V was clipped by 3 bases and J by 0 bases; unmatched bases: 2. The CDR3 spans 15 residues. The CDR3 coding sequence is TGTGCCAGCAGTGAGTGGACAGGGGGCTCCTACGAGCAGTACTTC. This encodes CASSEWTGGSYEQYF.

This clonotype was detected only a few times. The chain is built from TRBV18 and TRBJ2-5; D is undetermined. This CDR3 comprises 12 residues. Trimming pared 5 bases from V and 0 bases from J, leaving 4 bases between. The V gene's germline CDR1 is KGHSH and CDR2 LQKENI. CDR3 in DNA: TGTGCCAGCTCATCCAACCAAGAGACCCAGTACTTC. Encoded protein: CASSSNQETQYF.

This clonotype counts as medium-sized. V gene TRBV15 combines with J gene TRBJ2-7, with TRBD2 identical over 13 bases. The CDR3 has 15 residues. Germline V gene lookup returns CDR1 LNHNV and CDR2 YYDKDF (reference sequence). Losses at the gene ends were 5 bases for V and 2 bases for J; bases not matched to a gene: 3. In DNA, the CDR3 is TGTGCCACCAGCCTTGGACTAGCGGGAGCCTACGAGCAGTACTTC. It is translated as CATSLGLAGAYEQYF.

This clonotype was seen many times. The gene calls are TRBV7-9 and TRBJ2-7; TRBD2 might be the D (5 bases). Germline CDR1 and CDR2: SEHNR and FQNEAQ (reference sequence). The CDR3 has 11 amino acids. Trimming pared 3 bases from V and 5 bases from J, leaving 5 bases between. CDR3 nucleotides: TGTGCCAGCAGCTTTAGCGACGAGCAGTACTTC. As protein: CASSFSDEQYF.

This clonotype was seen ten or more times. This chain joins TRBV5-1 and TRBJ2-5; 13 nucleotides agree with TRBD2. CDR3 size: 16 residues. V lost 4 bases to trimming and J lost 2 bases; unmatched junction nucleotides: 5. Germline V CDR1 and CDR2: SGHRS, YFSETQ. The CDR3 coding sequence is TGCGCCAGCAGCAGTACTAGCGGGAGGGGGCAAGAGACCCAGTACTTC. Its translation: CASSSTSGRGQETQYF.

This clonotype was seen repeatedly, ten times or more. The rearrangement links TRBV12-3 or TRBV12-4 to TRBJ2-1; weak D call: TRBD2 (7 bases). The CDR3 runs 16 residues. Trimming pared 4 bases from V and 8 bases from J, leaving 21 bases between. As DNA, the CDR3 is TGTGCCAGCAGTTCGCCCCCTGAGCGGGACATCGATGAGCAGTTCTTC. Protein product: CASSSPPERDIDEQFF.

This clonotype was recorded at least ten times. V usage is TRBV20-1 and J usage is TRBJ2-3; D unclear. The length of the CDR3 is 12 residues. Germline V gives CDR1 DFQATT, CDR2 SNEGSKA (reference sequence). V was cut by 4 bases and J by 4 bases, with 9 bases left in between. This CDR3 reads CSAIKFPDTQYF. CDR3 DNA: TGCAGTGCTATAAAGTTTCCAGATACGCAGTATTTT.

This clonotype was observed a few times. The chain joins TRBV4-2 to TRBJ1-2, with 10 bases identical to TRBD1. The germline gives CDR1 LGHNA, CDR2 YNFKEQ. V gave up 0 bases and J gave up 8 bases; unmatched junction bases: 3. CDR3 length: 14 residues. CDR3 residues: CASSQEEDRGGYTF. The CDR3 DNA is TGTGCCAGCAGCCAAGAGGAGGACAGGGGGGGCTACACCTTC.

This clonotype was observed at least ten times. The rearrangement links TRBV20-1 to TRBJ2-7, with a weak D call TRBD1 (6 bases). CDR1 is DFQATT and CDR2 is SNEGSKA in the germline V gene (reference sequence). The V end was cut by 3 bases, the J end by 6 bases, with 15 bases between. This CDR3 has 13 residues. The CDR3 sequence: CSASPRGPFEQYF. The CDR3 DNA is TGCAGTGCTAGCCCCAGGGGCCCCTTCGAGCAGTACTTC.

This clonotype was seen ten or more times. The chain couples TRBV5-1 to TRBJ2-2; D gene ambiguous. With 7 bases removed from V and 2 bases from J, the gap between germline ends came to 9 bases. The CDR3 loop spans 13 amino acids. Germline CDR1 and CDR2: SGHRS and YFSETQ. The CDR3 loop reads CASAPQNTGELFF. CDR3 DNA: TGCGCCAGCGCCCCGCAAAACACCGGGGAGCTGTTTTTT.

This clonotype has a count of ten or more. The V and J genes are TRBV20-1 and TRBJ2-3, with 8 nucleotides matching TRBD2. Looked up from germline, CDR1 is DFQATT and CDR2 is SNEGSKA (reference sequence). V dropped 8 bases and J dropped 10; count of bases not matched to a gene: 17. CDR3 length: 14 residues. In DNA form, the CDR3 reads TGCAGTCCCTTCGGGGGGGATAACAGTAATGCGCAGTATTTT. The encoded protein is CSPFGGDNSNAQYF.

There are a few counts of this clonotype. The CDR3 nucleotides are TGTGCCAGCAGCTTTGGCAGGACTAGTTTTAAGGATACGCAGTATTTT. Its translation is CASSFGRTSFKDTQYF. The rearrangement links TRBV11-2 to TRBJ2-3; the match to TRBD2 covers 7 bases. The V and J ends lost 3 bases and 6 bases, in that order; junction bases with no gene match: 12. In germline, CDR1 is SGHAT, CDR2 FQNNGV. The CDR3 has 16 residues.

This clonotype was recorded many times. DNA of the CDR3: TGTGCCAGCAGCTTGGCCGGGAGTGGAAACGAGCAGTACTTC. Translated, it gives CASSLAGSGNEQYF. V and J are TRBV5-6 and TRBJ2-7, with D maybe TRBD2 (6 bases). There are 14 residues in the CDR3. Germline CDR1 reads SGHDT; CDR2 reads YYEEEE. With 0 bases removed from V and 5 bases from J, the gap between germline ends came to 12 bases.

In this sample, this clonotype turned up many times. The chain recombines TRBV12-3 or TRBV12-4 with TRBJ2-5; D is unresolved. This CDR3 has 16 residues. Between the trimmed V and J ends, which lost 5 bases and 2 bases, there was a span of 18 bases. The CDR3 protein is CASSRERSTLQETQYF. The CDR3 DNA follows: TGTGCCAGCAGTCGTGAACGGAGCACTCTACAAGAGACCCAGTACTTC.

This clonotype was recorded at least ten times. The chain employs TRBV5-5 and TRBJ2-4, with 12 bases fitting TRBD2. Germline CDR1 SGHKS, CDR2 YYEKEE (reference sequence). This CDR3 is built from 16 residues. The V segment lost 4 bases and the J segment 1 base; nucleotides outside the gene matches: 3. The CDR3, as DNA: TGTGCCAGCAGCGCTGGGACTAGCGGGGCCAAAAACATTCAGTACTTC. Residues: CASSAGTSGAKNIQYF. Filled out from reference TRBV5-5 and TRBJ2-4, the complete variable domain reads DAGVTQSPTHLIKTRGQQVTLRCSPISGHKSVSWYQQVLGQGPQFIFQYYEKEERGRGNFPDRFSARQFPNYSSELNVNALLLGDSALYLCASSAGTSGAKNIQYFGAGTRLSVL.

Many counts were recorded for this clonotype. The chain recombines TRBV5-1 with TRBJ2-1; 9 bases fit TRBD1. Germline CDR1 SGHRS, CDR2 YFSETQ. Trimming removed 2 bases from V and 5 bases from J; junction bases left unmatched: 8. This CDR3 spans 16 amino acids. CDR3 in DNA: TGCGCCAGCAGCTTTCTAACAGGGGGCTCGGACAATGAGCAGTTCTTC. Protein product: CASSFLTGGSDNEQFF. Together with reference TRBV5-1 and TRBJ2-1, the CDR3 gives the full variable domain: KAGVTQTPRYLIKTRGQQVTLSCSPISGHRSVSWYQQTPGQGLQFLFEYFSETQRNKGNFPGRFSGRQFSNSRSEMNVSTLELGDSALYLCASSFLTGGSDNEQFFGPGTRLTVL.

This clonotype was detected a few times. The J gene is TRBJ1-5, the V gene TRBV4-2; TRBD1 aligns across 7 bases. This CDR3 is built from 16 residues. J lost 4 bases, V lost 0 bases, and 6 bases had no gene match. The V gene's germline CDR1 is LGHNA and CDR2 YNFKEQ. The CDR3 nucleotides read TGTGCCAGCAGCCAAGATGCGGGACAGACTAATCAGCCCCAGCATTTT. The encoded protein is CASSQDAGQTNQPQHF.

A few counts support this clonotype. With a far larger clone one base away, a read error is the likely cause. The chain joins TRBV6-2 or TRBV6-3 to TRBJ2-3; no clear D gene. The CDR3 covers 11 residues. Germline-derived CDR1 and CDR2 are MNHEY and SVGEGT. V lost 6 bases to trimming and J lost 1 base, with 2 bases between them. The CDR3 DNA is TGTGCCAGCAGCCGCACAGATACGCAGTATTTT. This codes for CASSRTDTQYF.